Shown below are 18 T cell receptor beta chains from a single sample sequenced in a study of blood T cell repertoires in COVID-19. TCRdb keeps only in-frame clones here, not all; method: immunoSEQ multiplex PCR. The sample yields some 200,000 clones, more than 75% seen once. Material for sequencing was PBMCs or T cells enriched from blood (not recorded which). These receptors were taken from a man aged 25 to 45 in a cohort exposed to, infected with or recovered from COVID-19 (not recorded which).

The V and J genes are TRBV27 and TRBJ2-7; 10 bases are a match to TRBD1. With 4 bases clipped from V and 0 bases from J, the junction kept 6 bases outside the gene matches. The CDR3 runs 16 residues. Germline loops: CDR1 MNHEY, CDR2 SMNVEV (reference sequence). The CDR3: CASSSGTGVGSYEQYF. CDR3 DNA: TGTGCCAGCAGTTCAGGGACAGGGGTGGGCTCCTACGAGCAGTACTTC.

The rearrangement uses TRBV28 and TRBJ2-5, with 11 positions matching TRBD2. This CDR3 spans 14 amino acids. Germline-derived CDR1 and CDR2 are MDHEN and SYDVKM. V dropped 4 bases and J dropped 4; count of bases not matched to a gene: 2. The CDR3 DNA reads as TGTGCCAGCAGTTCCCTAGCGGGAGGAGAGACCCAGTACTTC. Its protein product is CASSSLAGGETQYF.

This chain links TRBV5-1 with TRBJ1-3; D is perhaps TRBD1 (5 bases). The V and J ends lost 2 bases and 0 bases respectively, with 12 bases between them. This CDR3 is built from 16 residues. Germline lookup yields CDR1 SGHRS and CDR2 YFSETQ. This CDR3 reads CASSLGQLNSGNTIYF. For the CDR3, the DNA is TGCGCCAGCAGCTTAGGACAACTCAACTCTGGAAACACCATATATTTT.

CDR3 nucleotide sequence: TGTGCCAGCAGCCTCACGACAGGGGGTCAGCCCCAGCATTTT. Protein: CASSLTTGGQPQHF. The rearrangement joins TRBV11-2 to TRBJ1-5, with 9 bases identical to TRBD1. Germline V lookup: CDR1 SGHAT, CDR2 FQNNGV. V shed 5 bases and J 6 bases; nucleotides not matched to a gene: 5. The CDR3 length is 14 residues.

The V call is TRBV28, the J call TRBJ1-6; D gene uncertain. The CDR3 contains 15 residues. CDR1 MDHEN and CDR2 SYDVKM come from the germline V gene. V lost 10 bases to trimming and J lost 0 bases, with 13 bases between them. The CDR3 coding sequence is TGTGCCACCGGATTTGGAGACTCCTATAATTCACCCCTCCACTTT. Translating it yields CATGFGDSYNSPLHF.

Turning to this clone: The same CDR3 can be traced to other DNA sequences in this sample. The chain combines TRBV12-5 with TRBJ2-3, with 11 bases lining up with TRBD1. CDR1 is LGHNT, CDR2 FRNRAP, per germline. V was clipped by 2 bases and J by 4 bases; unmatched bases: 5. The CDR3 consists of 16 residues. CDR3 nucleotide sequence: TGTGCTAGTGGTTTGTCCGGACAGGGGGCGGCAGATACGCAGTATTTT. Residues: CASGLSGQGAADTQYF. The full variable domain, completed using reference TRBV12-5 and TRBJ2-3, is DARVTQTPRHKVTEMGQEVTMRCQPILGHNTVFWYRQTMMQGLELLAYFRNRAPLDDSGMPKDRFSAEMPDATLATLKIQPSEPRDSAVYFCASGLSGQGAADTQYFGPGTRLTVL.

This clone was seen repeatedly, ten times or more. The chain joins TRBV5-1 to TRBJ2-3; a weak D match, TRBD1 (6 bases). Germline V gives CDR1 SGHRS, CDR2 YFSETQ. The ends were cut back, 0 bases at V and 0 bases at J, with 11 bases in the middle. The CDR3 spans 16 residues. CDR3 in amino acids: CASSLAGQFSTDTQYF. CDR3 DNA sequence: TGCGCCAGCAGCTTGGCCGGACAGTTTAGCACAGATACGCAGTATTTT.

This chain joins TRBV24-1 and TRBJ2-3; 9 positions agree with TRBD1. The CDR3 totals 15 residues. The junction had 3 bases not matched to a gene; V was cut back by 3 bases and J by 3 bases. CDR1 is KGHDR, CDR2 SFDVKD, per germline. The CDR3 DNA reads TGTGCCACCAGTGATCAACAGGGGGCAACAGATACGCAGTATTTT. It encodes CATSDQQGATDTQYF.

The rearrangement joins TRBV4-1 to TRBJ1-1; D is ambiguous. The germline CDR1 and CDR2 sequences are MGHRA and YSYEKL. The germline V and J ends were trimmed by 3 bases and 4 bases, with 6 bases remaining between them. This CDR3 spans 12 amino acids. The CDR3 nucleotides read TGCGCCAGCAGCCATCAAGCCACTGAAGCTTTCTTT. Amino acid sequence: CASSHQATEAFF.

The chain uses TRBV9 and TRBJ1-1; D is undetermined. Trimming cost V 0 bases and J 0 bases, with 6 bases left between them. Looked up from germline, CDR1 is SGDLS and CDR2 is YYNGEE. This CDR3 contains 14 residues. CDR3 residues: CASSVADMNTEAFF. For the CDR3, the DNA is TGTGCCAGCAGCGTAGCAGATATGAACACTGAAGCTTTCTTT.

The chain combines TRBV2 with TRBJ2-7, with 11 bases aligning to TRBD1. With 7 bases clipped from V and 3 bases from J, the junction kept 2 bases outside the gene matches. Germline V gene lookup returns CDR1 SNHLY and CDR2 FYNNEI. The CDR3 consists of 13 residues. CDR3 in amino acids: CASTGQGDYEQYF. The CDR3 nucleotides are TGTGCCAGCACGGGACAGGGGGACTACGAGCAGTACTTC.

The rearrangement uses TRBV19 and TRBJ1-1; D gene unclear. The CDR3 consists of 15 residues. With 2 bases removed from V and 6 bases from J, the gap between germline ends came to 16 bases. Germline assignment: CDR1 LNHDA and CDR2 SQIVND (reference sequence). The chain's CDR3 is CASSIWSPGGAEAFF. DNA of the CDR3: TGTGCCAGTAGTATATGGTCCCCGGGAGGTGCTGAAGCTTTCTTT.

This clone appeared a few times. The DNA of the CDR3 is TGTGCCAGCAGTTACGACGGACAGGGCAATCAGCCCCAGCATTTT. Translation gives CASSYDGQGNQPQHF. V gene TRBV6-5 combines with J gene TRBJ1-5; 7 nucleotides align to TRBD1. Germline CDR1 MNHEY, CDR2 SVGAGI. CDR3 length: 15 residues. J was trimmed by 2 bases and V by 2 bases; bases with no gene match: 3.

The V gene is TRBV29-1, the J gene TRBJ1-4, with D tentatively TRBD1 (6 bases). CDR3 length: 13 residues. CDR1 SQVTM and CDR2 ANQGSEA come from the germline V gene. V lost 5 bases, J lost 8 bases, and 15 bases lay in between. The CDR3 sequence: CSVWGGQQEKLFF. DNA of the CDR3: TGCAGCGTTTGGGGGGGCCAACAGGAAAAACTGTTTTTT.

The rearrangement links TRBV5-1 to TRBJ1-1, with 7 bases aligning to TRBD1. J was trimmed by 3 bases and V by 4 bases; bases with no gene match: 12. Germline V gene sequence: CDR1 SGHRS, CDR2 YFSETQ. The CDR3 extends over 16 amino acids. CDR3 sequence: CASSPRDSSADTEAFF. CDR3 bases: TGCGCCAGCAGCCCCAGGGACAGCTCGGCGGACACTGAAGCTTTCTTT.

The rearrangement joins TRBV5-1 to TRBJ2-2; 9 positions agree with TRBD2. CDR1 and CDR2 from the germline V gene are SGHRS and YFSETQ. The trim removed 4 bases at V and 8 bases at J, leaving 9 bases unmatched. The CDR3 is 15 residues long. The CDR3 protein is CASSHVSGSSGELFF. In DNA form, the CDR3 reads TGCGCCAGCAGCCATGTTAGCGGGAGTTCGGGGGAGCTGTTTTTT.

V usage is TRBV7-8 and J usage is TRBJ2-1, with TRBD2 matching over 9 bases. The CDR3 sequence is 15 residues long. V was clipped by 5 bases and J by 4 bases; unmatched bases: 6. The germline gives CDR1 SGHVS, CDR2 FQNEAQ. The CDR3 reads CASSVRLAAYNEQFF. The CDR3 bases are TGTGCCAGCAGCGTGCGACTAGCGGCGTACAATGAGCAGTTCTTC.

The CDR3 reads CASSQNRGGEKLFF. CDR3 DNA sequence: TGTGCCAGCAGCCAAAACAGGGGGGGTGAAAAACTGTTTTTT. The chain recombines TRBV11-2 with TRBJ1-4, with 8 bases identical to TRBD1. The CDR3 covers 14 residues. Germline lookup yields CDR1 SGHAT and CDR2 FQNNGV. V trimming: 5 bases; J trimming: 7 bases; junction bases outside the gene matches: 6.